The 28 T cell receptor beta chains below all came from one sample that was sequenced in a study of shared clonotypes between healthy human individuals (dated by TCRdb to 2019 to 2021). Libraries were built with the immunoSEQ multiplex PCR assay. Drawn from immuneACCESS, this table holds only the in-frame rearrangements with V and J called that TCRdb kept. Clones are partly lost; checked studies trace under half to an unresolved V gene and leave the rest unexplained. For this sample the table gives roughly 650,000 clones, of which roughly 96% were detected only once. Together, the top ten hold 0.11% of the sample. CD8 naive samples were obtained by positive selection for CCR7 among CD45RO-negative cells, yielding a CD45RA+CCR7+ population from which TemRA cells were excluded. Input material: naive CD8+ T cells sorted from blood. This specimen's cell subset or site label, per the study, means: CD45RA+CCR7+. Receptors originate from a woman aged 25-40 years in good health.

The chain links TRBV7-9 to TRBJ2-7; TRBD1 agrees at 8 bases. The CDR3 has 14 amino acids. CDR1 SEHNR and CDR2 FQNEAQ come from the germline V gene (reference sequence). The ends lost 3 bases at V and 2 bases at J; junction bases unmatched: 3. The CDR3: CASSFDRGPYEQYF. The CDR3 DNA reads TGTGCCAGCAGCTTCGACAGGGGCCCCTACGAGCAGTACTTC.

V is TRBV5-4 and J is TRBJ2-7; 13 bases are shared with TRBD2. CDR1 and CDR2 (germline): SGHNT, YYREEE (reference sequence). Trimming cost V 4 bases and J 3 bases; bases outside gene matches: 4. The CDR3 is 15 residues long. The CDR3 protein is CASSGGLAGIYEQYF. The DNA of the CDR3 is TGTGCCAGCAGCGGGGGACTAGCGGGAATCTACGAGCAGTACTTC. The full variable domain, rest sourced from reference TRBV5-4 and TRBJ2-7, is ETGVTQSPTHLIKTRGQQVTLRCSSQSGHNTVSWYQQALGQGPQFIFQYYREEENGRGNFPPRFSGLQFPNYSSELNVNALELDDSALYLCASSGGLAGIYEQYFGPGTRLTVT.

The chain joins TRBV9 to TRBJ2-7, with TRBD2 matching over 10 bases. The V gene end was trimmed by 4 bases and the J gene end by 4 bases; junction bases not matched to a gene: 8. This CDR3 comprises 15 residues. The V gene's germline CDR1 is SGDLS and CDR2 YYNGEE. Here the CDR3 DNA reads TGTGCCAGCAGCACATATAGCGGGAGGACATACGAGCAGTACTTC. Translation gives CASSTYSGRTYEQYF.

The CDR3: CASSYSGLAGDTQYF. The CDR3 nucleotides are TGTGCCAGCAGTTATTCGGGACTAGCGGGAGACACGCAGTACTTC. This sequence joins TRBV28 and TRBJ2-7, with 14 bases identical to TRBD2. The length of the CDR3 is 15 residues. Germline CDR1 MDHEN, CDR2 SYDVKM. J was trimmed by 9 bases and V by 4 bases; bases with no gene match: 8.

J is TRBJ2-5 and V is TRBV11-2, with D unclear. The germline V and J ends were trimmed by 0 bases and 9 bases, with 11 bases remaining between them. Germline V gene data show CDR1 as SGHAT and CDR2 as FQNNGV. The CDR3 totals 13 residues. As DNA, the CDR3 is TGTGCCAGCAGCTTAGACAGCTTCGAGGCCCAGTACTTC. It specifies CASSLDSFEAQYF.

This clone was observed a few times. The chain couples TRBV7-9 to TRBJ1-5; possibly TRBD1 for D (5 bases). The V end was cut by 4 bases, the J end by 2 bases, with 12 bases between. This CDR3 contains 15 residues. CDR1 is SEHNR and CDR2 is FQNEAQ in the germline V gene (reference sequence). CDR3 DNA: TGTGCCAGCAGCTGGGCTTCGGGGCGCAATCAGCCCCAGCATTTT. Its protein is CASSWASGRNQPQHF.

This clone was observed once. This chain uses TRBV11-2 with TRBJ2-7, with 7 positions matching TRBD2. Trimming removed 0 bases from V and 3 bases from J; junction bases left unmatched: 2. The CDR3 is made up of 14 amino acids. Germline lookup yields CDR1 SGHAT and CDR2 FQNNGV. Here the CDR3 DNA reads TGTGCCAGCAGCTTAGACAGGGACTACTACGAGCAGTACTTC. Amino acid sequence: CASSLDRDYYEQYF.

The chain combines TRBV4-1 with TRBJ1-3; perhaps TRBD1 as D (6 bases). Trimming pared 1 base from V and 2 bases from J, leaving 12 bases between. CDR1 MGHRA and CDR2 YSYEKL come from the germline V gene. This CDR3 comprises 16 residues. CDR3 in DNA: TGCGCCAGCAGCCAAGTCACAGGGAGCCCTGGAAACACCATATATTTT. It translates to CASSQVTGSPGNTIYF.

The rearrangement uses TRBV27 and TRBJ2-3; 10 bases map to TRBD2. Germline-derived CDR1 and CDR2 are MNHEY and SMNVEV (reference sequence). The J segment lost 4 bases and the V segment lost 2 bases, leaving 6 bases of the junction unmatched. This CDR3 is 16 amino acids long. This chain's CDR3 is CASSLSGRAWADTQYF. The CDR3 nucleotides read TGTGCCAGCAGTTTAAGCGGGAGGGCCTGGGCAGATACGCAGTATTTT.

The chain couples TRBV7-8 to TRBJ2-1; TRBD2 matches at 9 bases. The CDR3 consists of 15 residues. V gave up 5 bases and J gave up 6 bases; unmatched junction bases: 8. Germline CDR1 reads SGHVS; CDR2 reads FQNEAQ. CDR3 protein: CASSRGGGRGNEQFF. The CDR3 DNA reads TGTGCCAGCAGCCGCGGGGGCGGGAGGGGCAATGAGCAGTTCTTC.

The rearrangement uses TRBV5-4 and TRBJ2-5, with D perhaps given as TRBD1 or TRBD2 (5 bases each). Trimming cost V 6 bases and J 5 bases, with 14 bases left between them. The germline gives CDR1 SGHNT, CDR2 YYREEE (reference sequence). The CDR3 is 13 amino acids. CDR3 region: CASTGTDEETQYF. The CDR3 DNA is TGTGCCAGCACCGGGACCGACGAGGAGACCCAGTACTTC.

CDR3 coding DNA: TGTGCCAGCAGCTTAGCGGAAGAGGGCAGGGCCTTCTATGGCTACACCTTC. Residues: CASSLAEEGRAFYGYTF. The chain employs TRBV7-6 and TRBJ1-2, with D maybe TRBD1 (5 bases). The V gene lost 0 bases and the J gene lost 4 bases, with 18 bases spanning the gap. CDR1 SGHVS and CDR2 FNYEAQ come from the germline V gene. The CDR3 spans 17 residues.

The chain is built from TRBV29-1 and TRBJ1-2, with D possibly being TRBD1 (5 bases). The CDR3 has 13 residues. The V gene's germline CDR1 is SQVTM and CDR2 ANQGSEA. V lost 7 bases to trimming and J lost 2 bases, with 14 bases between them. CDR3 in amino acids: CSAETEMNYGYTF. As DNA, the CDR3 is TGCAGCGCCGAGACAGAAATGAACTATGGCTACACCTTC.

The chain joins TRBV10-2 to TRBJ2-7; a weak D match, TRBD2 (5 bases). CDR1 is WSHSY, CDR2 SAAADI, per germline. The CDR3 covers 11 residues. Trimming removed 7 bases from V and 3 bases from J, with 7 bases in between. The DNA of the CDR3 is TGCGCCAGCATGAGGGACTACGAGCAGTACTTC. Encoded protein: CASMRDYEQYF.

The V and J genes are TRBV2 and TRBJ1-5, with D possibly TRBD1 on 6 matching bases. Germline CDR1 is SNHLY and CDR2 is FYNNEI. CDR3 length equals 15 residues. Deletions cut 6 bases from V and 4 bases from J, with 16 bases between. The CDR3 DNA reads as TGTGCCAGCAGGGAGGTAGGGAGGGGGAATCAGCCCCAGCATTTT. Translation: CASREVGRGNQPQHF.

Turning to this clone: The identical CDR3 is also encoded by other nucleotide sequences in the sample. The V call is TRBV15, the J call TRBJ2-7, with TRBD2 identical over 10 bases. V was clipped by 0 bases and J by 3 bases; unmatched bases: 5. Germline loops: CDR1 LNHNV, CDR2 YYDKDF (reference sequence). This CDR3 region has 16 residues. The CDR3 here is CATSRDLSSGSYEQYF. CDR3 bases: TGTGCCACCAGCAGAGATTTGTCTAGCGGGAGCTACGAGCAGTACTTC.

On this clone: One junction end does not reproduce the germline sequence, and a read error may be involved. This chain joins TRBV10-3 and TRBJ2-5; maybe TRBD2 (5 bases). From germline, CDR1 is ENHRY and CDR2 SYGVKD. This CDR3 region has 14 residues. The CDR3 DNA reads TGTGCCATCAGTGAGAGGGCGCGGCGGGCCCATACGCACTTC. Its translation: CAISERARRAHTHF.

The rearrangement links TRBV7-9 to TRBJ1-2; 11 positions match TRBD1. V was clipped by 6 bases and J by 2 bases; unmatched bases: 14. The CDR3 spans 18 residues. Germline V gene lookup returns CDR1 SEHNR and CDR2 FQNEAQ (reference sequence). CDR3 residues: CASSRLPGQGDGNYGYTF. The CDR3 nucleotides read TGTGCCAGCAGTCGCCTTCCGGGACAGGGGGATGGGAACTATGGCTACACCTTC.

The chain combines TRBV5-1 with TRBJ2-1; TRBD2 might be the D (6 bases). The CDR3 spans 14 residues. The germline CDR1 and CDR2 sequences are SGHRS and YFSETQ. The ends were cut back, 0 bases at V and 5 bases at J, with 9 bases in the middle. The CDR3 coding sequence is TGCGCCAGCAGCTTGGTTAGGACTAACAATGAGCAGTTCTTC. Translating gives CASSLVRTNNEQFF. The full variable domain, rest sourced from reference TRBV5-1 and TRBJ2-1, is KAGVTQTPRYLIKTRGQQVTLSCSPISGHRSVSWYQQTPGQGLQFLFEYFSETQRNKGNFPGRFSGRQFSNSRSEMNVSTLELGDSALYLCASSLVRTNNEQFFGPGTRLTVL.

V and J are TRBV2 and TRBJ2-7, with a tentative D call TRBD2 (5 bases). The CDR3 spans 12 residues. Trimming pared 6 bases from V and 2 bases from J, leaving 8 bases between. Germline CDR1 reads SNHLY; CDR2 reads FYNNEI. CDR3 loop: CASRREPYEQYF. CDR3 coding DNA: TGTGCCAGCAGAAGGGAGCCCTACGAGCAGTACTTC.

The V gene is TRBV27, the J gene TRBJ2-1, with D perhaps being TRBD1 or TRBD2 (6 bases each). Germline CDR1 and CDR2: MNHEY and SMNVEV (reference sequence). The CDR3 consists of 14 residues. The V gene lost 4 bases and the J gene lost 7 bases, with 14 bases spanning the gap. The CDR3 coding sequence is TGTGCCAGCAGTTCGGGGGCCCACGGGAATGAGCAGTTCTTC. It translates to CASSSGAHGNEQFF.

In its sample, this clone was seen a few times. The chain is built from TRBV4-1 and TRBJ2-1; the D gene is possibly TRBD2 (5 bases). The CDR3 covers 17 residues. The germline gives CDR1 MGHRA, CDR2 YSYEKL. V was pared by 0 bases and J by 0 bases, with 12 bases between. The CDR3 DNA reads TGCGCCAGCAGCCAAGATTATCTTAGCGTCTCCTACAATGAGCAGTTCTTC. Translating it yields CASSQDYLSVSYNEQFF.

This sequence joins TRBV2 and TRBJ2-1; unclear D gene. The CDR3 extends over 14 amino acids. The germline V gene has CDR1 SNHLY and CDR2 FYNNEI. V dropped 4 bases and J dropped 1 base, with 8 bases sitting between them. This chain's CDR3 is CASSVGGSYNEQFF. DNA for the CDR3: TGTGCCAGCAGTGTAGGCGGATCCTACAATGAGCAGTTCTTC.

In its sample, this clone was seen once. The CDR3 protein is CAIRSDSSYEQYF. CDR3 in DNA: TGTGCCATCAGGTCGGACAGTTCCTACGAGCAGTACTTC. This chain links TRBV10-3 with TRBJ2-7, with D perhaps TRBD1 (6 bases). In germline, CDR1 is ENHRY, CDR2 SYGVKD. The CDR3 is made up of 13 amino acids. V lost 6 bases and J lost 1, with 10 bases in between.

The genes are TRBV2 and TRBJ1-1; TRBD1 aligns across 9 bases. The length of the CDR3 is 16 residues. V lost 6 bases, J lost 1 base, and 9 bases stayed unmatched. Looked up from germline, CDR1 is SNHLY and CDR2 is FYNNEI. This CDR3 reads CASRAGTGSSNTEAFF. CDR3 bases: TGTGCCAGCAGAGCCGGGACAGGGAGTTCGAACACTGAAGCTTTCTTT.

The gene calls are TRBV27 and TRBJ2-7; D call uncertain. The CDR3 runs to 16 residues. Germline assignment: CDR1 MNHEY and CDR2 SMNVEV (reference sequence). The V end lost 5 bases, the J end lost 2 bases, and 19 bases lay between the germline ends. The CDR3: CASSQDQDFQTYEQYF. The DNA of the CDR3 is TGTGCCAGCAGTCAGGACCAGGATTTCCAAACCTACGAGCAGTACTTC.

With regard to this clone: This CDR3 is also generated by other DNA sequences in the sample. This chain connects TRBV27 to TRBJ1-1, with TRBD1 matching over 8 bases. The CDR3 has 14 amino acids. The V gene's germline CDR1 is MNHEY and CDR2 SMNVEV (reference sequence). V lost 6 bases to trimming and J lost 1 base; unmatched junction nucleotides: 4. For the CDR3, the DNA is TGTGCCAGCAGCCTTGACAGGGGGAACACTGAAGCTTTCTTT. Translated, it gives CASSLDRGNTEAFF.

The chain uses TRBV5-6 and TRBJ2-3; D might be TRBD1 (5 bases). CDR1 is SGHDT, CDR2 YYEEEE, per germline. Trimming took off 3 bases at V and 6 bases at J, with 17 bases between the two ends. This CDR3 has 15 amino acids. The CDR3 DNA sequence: TGTGCCAGCAGCTACCACGACAGTATTAGGGATACGCAGTATTTT. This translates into CASSYHDSIRDTQYF.